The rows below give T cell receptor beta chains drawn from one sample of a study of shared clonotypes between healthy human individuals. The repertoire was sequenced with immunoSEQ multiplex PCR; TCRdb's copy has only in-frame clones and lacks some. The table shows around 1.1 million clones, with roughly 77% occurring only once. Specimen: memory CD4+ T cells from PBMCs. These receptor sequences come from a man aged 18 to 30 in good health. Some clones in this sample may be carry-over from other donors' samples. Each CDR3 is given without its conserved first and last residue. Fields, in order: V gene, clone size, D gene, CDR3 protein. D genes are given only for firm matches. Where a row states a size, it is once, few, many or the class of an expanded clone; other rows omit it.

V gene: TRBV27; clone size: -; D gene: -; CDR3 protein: ASSSDEPLSTDTQY
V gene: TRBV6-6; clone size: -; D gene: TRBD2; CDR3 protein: ASSYPGLAGDEQF
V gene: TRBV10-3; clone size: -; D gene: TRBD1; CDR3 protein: ATRGQAGNTIY
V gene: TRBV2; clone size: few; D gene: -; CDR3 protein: ASTITAGEQY
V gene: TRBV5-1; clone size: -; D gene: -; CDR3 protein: ASSPLGGRRDTEAF
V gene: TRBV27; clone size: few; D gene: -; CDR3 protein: ASSPPRATGANVLT
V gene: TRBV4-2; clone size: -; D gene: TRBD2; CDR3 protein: ASSQDAALAGGPTDTQY
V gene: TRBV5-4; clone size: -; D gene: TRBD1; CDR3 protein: ASSLGQGADTGELF
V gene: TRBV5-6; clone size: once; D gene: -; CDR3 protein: ASSLAAGFGQGGYEQY
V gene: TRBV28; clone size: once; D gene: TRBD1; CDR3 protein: ASSTGTVPYEQY
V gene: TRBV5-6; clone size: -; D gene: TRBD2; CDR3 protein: ASSFPRTSGRAGGETQY
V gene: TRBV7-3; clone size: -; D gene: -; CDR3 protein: ASSLQPLGPSSYNEQF
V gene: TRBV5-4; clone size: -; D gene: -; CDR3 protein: ASSLGPAADTGELF
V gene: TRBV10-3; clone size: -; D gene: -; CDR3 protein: AIMDLISYEQY
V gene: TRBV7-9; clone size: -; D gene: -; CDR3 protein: ASSSATDSYEQY
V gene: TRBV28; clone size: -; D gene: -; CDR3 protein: ASSSKGASYEQY
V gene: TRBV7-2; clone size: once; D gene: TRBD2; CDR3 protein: ASSPTSGRPMYNEQF
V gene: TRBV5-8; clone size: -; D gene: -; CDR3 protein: ASSLAQGGGTNEQF
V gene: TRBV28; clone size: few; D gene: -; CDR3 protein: ASKWMSGNQPQH
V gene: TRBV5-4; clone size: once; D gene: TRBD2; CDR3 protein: ASSFEAGGYEQY
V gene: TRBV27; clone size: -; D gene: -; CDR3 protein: ASSLSMRGSWETQY
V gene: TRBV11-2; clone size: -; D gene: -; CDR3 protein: ASRPPSGNTIY